The TCR beta chain described here comes from a study of blood T cell repertoires in COVID-19. Whole-study context: Sites across the United States, Italy and Spain contributed samples from acute and convalescent COVID-19.

The CDR3 length is 16 residues. Germline V gene lookup returns CDR1 SGHVS and CDR2 FQNEAQ. V lost 0 bases to trimming and J lost 0 bases, with 9 bases between them. Generated by immunoSEQ multiplex PCR, the TCRdb table keeps only in-frame clones and is missing some. The sample lists about 120,000 clones, roughly 80% occurring once. Sequencing used peripheral blood. The receptor's source is a human donor in a cohort sampled during active COVID-19. The chain joins TRBV7-8 to TRBJ2-1; a weak D match, TRBD2 (7 bases). CDR3: CASSLAGGASYNEQFF. CDR3 DNA: TGTGCCAGCAGCTTAGCAGGGGGGGCCTCCTACAATGAGCAGTTCTTC.